This TCR beta chain appears in the sequencing data of a study of shared T cell receptors in the human thymus. Repertoires were generated with immunoSEQ multiplex PCR, while TCRdb's copy carries only in-frame clones and drops some. The table records about 660,000 clones, 70% to 90% of them present only once. This CDR3 is built from 16 residues. Trimming shortened V by 5 bases and J by 4 bases, and 18 bases separated the two germline ends. Germline-derived CDR1 and CDR2 are SEHNR and FQNEAQ (reference sequence). The data were also submitted as part of a second study, on human thymus T cells. That source notes: Resections removed during corrective heart surgery provided the thymus tissue used. An apparent bias in V and J gene usage was seen in thymic and blood repertoires. Thymic repertoires of unrelated individuals were reported in related research to overlap highly.

The source is a boy in the first two years of life with a congenital heart defect. Sequenced: thymocytes. The chain links TRBV7-9 to TRBJ2-1, with D tentatively TRBD1 (7 bases). This chain's CDR3 is CASSPRGAEKYNEQFF. CDR3 DNA: TGTGCCAGCAGCCCCAGGGGGGCGGAGAAGTACAATGAGCAGTTCTTC.